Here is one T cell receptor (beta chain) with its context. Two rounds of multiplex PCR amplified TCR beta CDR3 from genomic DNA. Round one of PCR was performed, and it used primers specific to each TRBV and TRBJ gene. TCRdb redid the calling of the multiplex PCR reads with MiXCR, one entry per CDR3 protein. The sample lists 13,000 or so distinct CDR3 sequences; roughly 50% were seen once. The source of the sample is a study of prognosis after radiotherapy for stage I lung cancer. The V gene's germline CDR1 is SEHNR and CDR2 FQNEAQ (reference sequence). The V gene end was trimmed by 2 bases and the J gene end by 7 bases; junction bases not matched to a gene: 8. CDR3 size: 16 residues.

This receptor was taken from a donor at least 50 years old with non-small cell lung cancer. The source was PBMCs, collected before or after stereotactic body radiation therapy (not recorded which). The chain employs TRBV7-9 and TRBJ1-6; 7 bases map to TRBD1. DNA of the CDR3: TGTGCCAGCAGCTTACAACTGACAGGGCCGAATTCACCCCTCCACTTT. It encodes CASSLQLTGPNSPLHF.